The next 32 T cell receptor beta chains were all read from a single sample in a study of T cell responses to AZD1222 COVID-19 vaccine. Sequenced by immunoSEQ multiplex PCR; TCRdb stores in-frame clones only, minus some. The sample has about 85,000 clones, 65% to 90% seen once. This material consisted of peripheral blood, taken on day 0 of AZD1222 vaccination. Every receptor here comes from an adult in good health.

This chain joins TRBV7-3 and TRBJ2-2; 7 bases agree with TRBD1. The CDR3 consists of 16 residues. Germline CDR1 is SGHTA and CDR2 is FQGTGA. Trimming at V came to 4 bases and at J to 0 bases, leaving 5 bases not matched to a gene. The CDR3 is CASSYAGTANTGELFF. For the CDR3, the DNA is TGTGCCAGCAGCTACGCCGGGACAGCGAACACCGGGGAGCTGTTTTTT. Drawing the rest from reference TRBV7-3 and TRBJ2-2, the complete variable domain is GAGVSQTPSNKVTEKGKYVELRCDPISGHTALYWYRQSLGQGPEFLIYFQGTGAADDSGLPNDRFFAVRPEGSVSTLKIQRTERGDSAVYLCASSYAGTANTGELFFGEGSRLTVL.

The CDR3 is CASSLVNPDNEQFF. CDR3 DNA sequence: TGTGCCAGCAGTTTGGTGAACCCTGACAATGAGCAGTTCTTC. The chain joins TRBV28 to TRBJ2-1, with D uncertain. Trimming pared 3 bases from V and 5 bases from J, leaving 11 bases between. This CDR3 has 14 amino acids. Per the germline V gene, CDR1 is MDHEN and CDR2 is SYDVKM.

The chain joins TRBV7-2 to TRBJ2-1; the D gene is possibly TRBD2 (5 bases). V lost 4 bases and J lost 15, with 13 bases in between. Germline-derived CDR1 and CDR2 are SGHTA and FQGNSA. CDR3 length: 11 residues. The CDR3 reads CASSWTGEGFF. The DNA for the CDR3 is TGTGCCAGCAGCTGGACCGGAGAGGGGTTCTTC.

Points on this clone: Sequence at one end of the junction differs from germline and may be a read error. The rearrangement links TRBV9 to TRBJ1-2; D is possibly TRBD1 (6 bases). The CDR3 runs 15 residues. CDR1 is SGDLS and CDR2 is YYNGEE in the germline V gene. CDR3 nucleotide sequence: TGTGCCCGCAGCGCCGGGGGGGGGCGCGGCTATGGCTACACCTTC. It encodes CARSAGGGRGYGYTF.

The chain uses TRBV29-1 and TRBJ2-7; 7 bases line up with TRBD2. CDR1 is SQVTM and CDR2 is ANQGSEA in the germline V gene. J gave up 3 bases and V 3 bases, and 14 bases lay outside the gene matches. CDR3 length: 16 amino acids. This CDR3 reads CSVDSAGVSGDYEQYF. For the CDR3, the DNA is TGCAGCGTTGACAGCGCGGGAGTGTCGGGGGACTACGAGCAGTACTTC.

There are a few counts of this clone. The genes are TRBV19 and TRBJ2-1; 12 bases map to TRBD2. This CDR3 is 16 amino acids long. Germline V CDR1 and CDR2: LNHDA, SQIVND (reference sequence). V lost 11 bases to trimming and J lost 7 bases; unmatched junction nucleotides: 15. The CDR3 DNA is TGTGCCGGGAGCCTAGCGGGAGGGCCTATCAGAAATGAGCAGTTCTTC. Protein product: CAGSLAGGPIRNEQFF.

This clone occurred a few times. The chain is built from TRBV4-2 and TRBJ1-1; D gene unclear. Germline V lookup: CDR1 LGHNA, CDR2 YNFKEQ. Trimming pared 0 bases from V and 7 bases from J, leaving 12 bases between. This CDR3 is 14 amino acids long. The CDR3 protein is CASSQEAGAGEAFF. In DNA, the CDR3 is TGTGCCAGCAGCCAAGAGGCGGGCGCGGGTGAAGCTTTCTTT.

J is TRBJ2-7 and V is TRBV19; 11 nucleotides agree with TRBD2. V dropped 3 bases and J dropped 0; count of bases not matched to a gene: 1. This CDR3 contains 15 residues. Germline V lookup: CDR1 LNHDA, CDR2 SQIVND (reference sequence). CDR3 nucleotides: TGTGCCAGTAGTATCGGGACTAGCGGCTCCTACGAGCAGTACTTC. Protein product: CASSIGTSGSYEQYF.

The V call is TRBV11-2, the J call TRBJ1-2; D not certain. The CDR3 is 12 amino acids. Trimming took 0 bases from V and 8 from J, leaving 7 bases between them. Germline V lookup: CDR1 SGHAT, CDR2 FQNNGV. CDR3 amino acids: CASSLDGRGYTF. CDR3 sequence (DNA): TGTGCCAGCAGCTTAGATGGGAGAGGCTACACCTTC.

This chain joins TRBV9 and TRBJ2-1, with D perhaps TRBD2 (7 bases). CDR3 size: 18 residues. The V end was cut by 4 bases, the J end by 0 bases, with 20 bases between. CDR1 and CDR2 (germline): SGDLS, YYNGEE. CDR3 bases: TGTGCCAGCAGCTACCCCGCTTCCGGGGGGCCCTCCTACAATGAGCAGTTCTTC. Its protein is CASSYPASGGPSYNEQFF.

The chain joins TRBV28 to TRBJ1-5; tentative D call: TRBD1 (5 bases). The CDR3 runs to 18 residues. CDR1 MDHEN and CDR2 SYDVKM come from the germline V gene. V was clipped by 5 bases and J by 0 bases, with 20 bases between them. The CDR3 DNA is TGTGCCAGCAGTCCCTATTATGGGGGGTCCTATAGCAATCAGCCCCAGCATTTT. Encoded protein: CASSPYYGGSYSNQPQHF.

This rearrangement joins TRBV18 to TRBJ2-1; 10 bases map to TRBD2. Germline CDR1 and CDR2: KGHSH and LQKENI. V shed 0 bases and J 2 bases; nucleotides not matched to a gene: 1. CDR3 length equals 16 residues. The CDR3 bases are TGTGCCAGCTCACCACCGCTAGCGGGAGCCTACAATGAGCAGTTCTTC. It translates to CASSPPLAGAYNEQFF.

The DNA for the CDR3 is TGTGCCAGTAGGGACTGGACAGGTGATAATGAAAAACTGTTTTTT. As protein: CASRDWTGDNEKLFF. V gene TRBV19 combines with J gene TRBJ1-4, with 7 bases identical to TRBD1. Germline CDR1 LNHDA, CDR2 SQIVND (reference sequence). The CDR3 extends over 15 amino acids. Losses at the gene ends were 6 bases for V and 4 bases for J; bases not matched to a gene: 8.

The genes are TRBV11-2 and TRBJ2-1, with D maybe TRBD2 (7 bases). The germline V and J ends were trimmed by 1 base and 3 bases, with 19 bases remaining between them. Germline V gene sequence: CDR1 SGHAT, CDR2 FQNNGV. The CDR3 sequence is 18 residues long. The CDR3 coding sequence is TGTGCCAGCAGCTTAGTGGGACACGCGGGAGACCTCTACAATGAGCAGTTCTTC. Its protein is CASSLVGHAGDLYNEQFF.

The chain recombines TRBV3-1 (or the pseudogene TRBV3-2) with TRBJ2-7; no reliable D call. Germline CDR1 and CDR2: LGHDT and YNNKEL (reference sequence). The CDR3 sequence is 15 residues long. Trimming removed 6 bases at V and 0 bases at J, with 15 bases between. The DNA for the CDR3 is TGTGCCAGCAGTTTGCGACCCAGAAGCTCCTACGAGCAGTACTTC. It codes for CASSLRPRSSYEQYF.

The chain recombines TRBV28 with TRBJ1-1; D possibly corresponds to TRBD1 (5 bases). The V end lost 4 bases, the J end lost 4 bases, and 10 bases lay between the germline ends. The CDR3 loop spans 13 amino acids. Germline lookup yields CDR1 MDHEN and CDR2 SYDVKM. The CDR3: CASSSGLITEAFF. The CDR3 DNA reads as TGTGCCAGCAGTTCAGGGCTTATCACTGAAGCTTTCTTT.

This clone was recorded once. The chain has TRBV5-1 and TRBJ2-3; TRBD2 agrees at 10 bases. This CDR3 region has 14 residues. The ends lost 7 bases at V and 6 bases at J; junction bases unmatched: 8. The germline V gene encodes CDR1 SGHRS and CDR2 YFSETQ. CDR3 in amino acids: CASFSGRAGDTQYF. The CDR3 DNA follows: TGCGCCAGCTTCAGCGGGAGGGCGGGGGATACGCAGTATTTT.

The chain links TRBV10-3 to TRBJ2-1, with D hard to call. Trimming shortened V by 4 bases and J by 2 bases, and 12 bases separated the two germline ends. The germline V gene encodes CDR1 ENHRY and CDR2 SYGVKD. This CDR3 contains 15 residues. The CDR3 DNA follows: TGTGCCATCAGTGGGGCTGCGATAACCTACAATGAGCAGTTCTTC. It is translated as CAISGAAITYNEQFF.

The rearrangement links TRBV2 to TRBJ1-2; maybe TRBD1 (5 bases). Germline V lookup: CDR1 SNHLY, CDR2 FYNNEI. The CDR3 spans 15 residues. Trimming pared 9 bases from V and 8 bases from J, leaving 25 bases between. CDR3 loop: CARSPELRGARGYTF. The CDR3 DNA sequence: TGTGCCAGATCCCCGGAATTAAGGGGCGCGAGGGGCTACACCTTC.

The J gene is TRBJ1-5, the V gene TRBV19; unclear D gene. Germline V gene lookup returns CDR1 LNHDA and CDR2 SQIVND (reference sequence). Trimming pared 5 bases from V and 7 bases from J, leaving 9 bases between. This CDR3 spans 12 amino acids. The CDR3 DNA reads as TGTGCCAGTAGTCAGCATCCCCAGCCCCAGCATTTT. Its translation: CASSQHPQPQHF.

The chain carries TRBV14 and TRBJ2-7; D might be TRBD2 (6 bases). Trimming took off 2 bases at V and 5 bases at J, with 19 bases between the two ends. Per the germline V gene, CDR1 is SGHDN and CDR2 is FVKESK. The CDR3 extends over 16 amino acids. The chain's CDR3 is CASSQLASRTSDEQYF. The CDR3 DNA is TGTGCCAGCAGCCAACTAGCGTCCCGAACAAGTGACGAGCAGTACTTC.

The V and J genes are TRBV11-3 and TRBJ1-2, with D perhaps matching TRBD1 (5 bases). Per the germline V gene, CDR1 is SGHNT and CDR2 is YENEEA. V was shortened by 4 bases and J by 7 bases, with 16 bases between the two germline ends. This CDR3 is 14 amino acids long. The CDR3 region is CASSSFLGLGGYTF. The CDR3 nucleotides read TGTGCCAGCAGCTCCTTTTTGGGGCTCGGTGGCTACACCTTC.

The V call is TRBV20-1, the J call TRBJ1-2, with D maybe TRBD1 (5 bases). CDR1 DFQATT and CDR2 SNEGSKA come from the germline V gene (reference sequence). This CDR3 has 11 residues. The CDR3 here is CTSQDIYGYTF. CDR3 sequence (DNA): TGCACCTCCCAGGACATCTATGGCTACACCTTC.

This chain uses TRBV12-3 or TRBV12-4 with TRBJ1-1; possibly TRBD1 for D (6 bases). With 1 base removed from V and 8 bases from J, the gap between germline ends came to 11 bases. The CDR3 covers 13 residues. The CDR3 sequence: CASSLGDILEAFF. The DNA of the CDR3 is TGTGCCAGCAGTTTAGGGGACATACTAGAAGCTTTCTTT.

In its sample, this clone was seen a few times. This chain connects TRBV5-1 to TRBJ1-1; tentatively, D is TRBD1 (6 bases). CDR1 and CDR2 from the germline V gene are SGHRS and YFSETQ. CDR3 length: 12 amino acids. The germline V and J ends were trimmed by 10 bases and 3 bases, with 13 bases remaining between them. CDR3 loop: CASREGDTEAFF. The CDR3 coding sequence is TGCGCCTCCCGTGAGGGGGACACTGAAGCTTTCTTT.

This clone has just one count. The CDR3, as DNA: TGTGCCAGCAGCTTACCAGGCTCGAGAGGCTACACCTTC. Protein sequence: CASSLPGSRGYTF. The gene calls are TRBV11-3 and TRBJ1-2; D unclear. Trimming stripped 2 bases from V and 8 bases from J, with 12 bases between. CDR3 length: 13 residues. Germline CDR1 and CDR2: SGHNT and YENEEA.

The chain uses TRBV7-6 and TRBJ2-5; D ambiguous. Trimming took 0 bases from V and 4 from J, leaving 15 bases between them. The CDR3 runs 16 residues. From germline, CDR1 is SGHVS and CDR2 FNYEAQ. CDR3 loop: CASSLAIRRGTETQYF. In nucleotides, the CDR3 is TGTGCCAGCAGCTTAGCAATTCGTCGTGGTACAGAGACCCAGTACTTC.

This clone came up once. This rearrangement joins TRBV7-9 to TRBJ2-5, with TRBD2 matching over 7 bases. Germline values: CDR1 SEHNR, CDR2 FQNEAQ (reference sequence). With 3 bases clipped from V and 0 bases from J, the junction kept 10 bases outside the gene matches. The CDR3 is 17 residues long. The CDR3 DNA sequence: TGTGCCAGCAGCTTGGATCTTCTAGCGGACTACCAAGAGACCCAGTACTTC. Amino acids: CASSLDLLADYQETQYF.

The rearrangement joins TRBV6-1 to TRBJ2-7; TRBD1 agrees at 10 bases. Germline CDR1 reads MNHNS; CDR2 reads SASEGT. This CDR3 spans 16 amino acids. V lost 4 bases to trimming and J lost 3 bases; unmatched junction nucleotides: 9. CDR3 nucleotides: TGTGCCAGCAGTGGCCTGGGGACAGGGGTCTTCTACGAGCAGTACTTC. It is translated as CASSGLGTGVFYEQYF.

The CDR3 nucleotides are TGTGCCAGCAGCCAATACTCGCTAGCGGGATCTGAGACCCAGTACTTC. Translation: CASSQYSLAGSETQYF. The chain couples TRBV3-1 (or the pseudogene TRBV3-2) to TRBJ2-5; 9 bases line up with TRBD2. V was clipped by 2 bases and J by 5 bases; unmatched bases: 9. The CDR3 loop spans 16 amino acids. Germline CDR1 is LGHDT and CDR2 is YNNKEL (reference sequence).

This clone was detected once. The chain carries TRBV19 and TRBJ2-2; TRBD1 is a possible D gene (6 bases). There are 17 residues in the CDR3. V was cut by 10 bases and J by 0 bases, with 21 bases left in between. The V gene's germline CDR1 is LNHDA and CDR2 SQIVND (reference sequence). CDR3 DNA: TGTGCCACCATGGACAGCCTAGTCCCTACGAACACCGGGGAGCTGTTTTTT. This gives the protein CATMDSLVPTNTGELFF.

A few counts support this clone. The chain employs TRBV7-9 and TRBJ1-5; 7 bases line up with TRBD1. V lost 5 bases to trimming and J lost 6 bases; unmatched junction nucleotides: 7. Germline CDR1 is SEHNR and CDR2 is FQNEAQ (reference sequence). The CDR3 contains 14 residues. CDR3 in amino acids: CASSEQGGRQPQHF. CDR3 DNA sequence: TGTGCCAGCAGCGAGCAGGGGGGTCGTCAGCCCCAGCATTTT.